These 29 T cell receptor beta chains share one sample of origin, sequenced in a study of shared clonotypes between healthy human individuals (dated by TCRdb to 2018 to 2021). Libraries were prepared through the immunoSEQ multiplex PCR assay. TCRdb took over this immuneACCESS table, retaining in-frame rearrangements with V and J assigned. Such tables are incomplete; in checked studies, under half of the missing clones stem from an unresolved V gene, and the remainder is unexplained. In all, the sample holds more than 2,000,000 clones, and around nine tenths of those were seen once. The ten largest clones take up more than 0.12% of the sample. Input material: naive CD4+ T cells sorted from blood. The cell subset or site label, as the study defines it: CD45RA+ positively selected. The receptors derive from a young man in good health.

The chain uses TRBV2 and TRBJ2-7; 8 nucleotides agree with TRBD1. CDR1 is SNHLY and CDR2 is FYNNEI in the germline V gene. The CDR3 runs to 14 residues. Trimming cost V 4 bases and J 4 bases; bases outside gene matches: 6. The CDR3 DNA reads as TGTGCCAGCAGTGCTCAGGGGGCTTCATACGAGCAGTACTTC. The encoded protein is CASSAQGASYEQYF.

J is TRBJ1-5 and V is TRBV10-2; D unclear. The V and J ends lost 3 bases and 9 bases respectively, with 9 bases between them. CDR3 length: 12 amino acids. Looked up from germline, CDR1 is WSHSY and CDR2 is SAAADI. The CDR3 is CASSEHRPPQHF. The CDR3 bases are TGCGCCAGCAGTGAACATAGACCGCCCCAGCATTTT.

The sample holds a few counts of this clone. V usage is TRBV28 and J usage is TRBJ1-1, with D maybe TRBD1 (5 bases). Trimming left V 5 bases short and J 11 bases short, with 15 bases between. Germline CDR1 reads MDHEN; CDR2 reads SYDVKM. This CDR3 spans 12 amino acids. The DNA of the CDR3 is TGTGCCAGCAGTCAGACTCAGGGTGACGCTTTCTTT. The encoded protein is CASSQTQGDAFF.

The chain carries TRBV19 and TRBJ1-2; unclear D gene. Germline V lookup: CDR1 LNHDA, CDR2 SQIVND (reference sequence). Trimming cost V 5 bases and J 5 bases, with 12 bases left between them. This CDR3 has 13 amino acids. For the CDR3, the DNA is TGTGCCAGTAGTCAACCCTCCCTGTATGGCTACACCTTC. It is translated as CASSQPSLYGYTF. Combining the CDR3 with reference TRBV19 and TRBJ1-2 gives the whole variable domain DGGITQSPKYLFRKEGQNVTLSCEQNLNHDAMYWYRQDPGQGLRLIYYSQIVNDFQKGDIAEGYSVSREKKESFPLTVTSAQKNPTAFYLCASSQPSLYGYTFGSGTRLTVV.

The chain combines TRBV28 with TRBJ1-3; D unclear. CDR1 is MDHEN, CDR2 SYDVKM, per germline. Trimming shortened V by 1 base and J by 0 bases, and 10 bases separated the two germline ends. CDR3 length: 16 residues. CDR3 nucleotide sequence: TGTGCCAGCAGTTTATCTCTGGGCCGCTCTGGAAACACCATATATTTT. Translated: CASSLSLGRSGNTIYF.

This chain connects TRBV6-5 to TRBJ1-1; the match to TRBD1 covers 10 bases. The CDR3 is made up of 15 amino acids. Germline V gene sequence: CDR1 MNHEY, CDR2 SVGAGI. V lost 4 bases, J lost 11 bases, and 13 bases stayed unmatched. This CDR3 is CASSSPGQGRMGAFF. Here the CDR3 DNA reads TGTGCCAGCAGTTCCCCGGGACAGGGGAGGATGGGGGCTTTCTTT.

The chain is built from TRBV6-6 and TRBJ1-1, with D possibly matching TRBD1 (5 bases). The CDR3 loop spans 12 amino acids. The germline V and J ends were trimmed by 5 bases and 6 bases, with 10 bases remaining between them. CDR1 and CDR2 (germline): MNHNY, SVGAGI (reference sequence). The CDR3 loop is CASSAPGAEAFF. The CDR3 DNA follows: TGTGCCAGCAGTGCCCCGGGGGCTGAAGCTTTCTTT.

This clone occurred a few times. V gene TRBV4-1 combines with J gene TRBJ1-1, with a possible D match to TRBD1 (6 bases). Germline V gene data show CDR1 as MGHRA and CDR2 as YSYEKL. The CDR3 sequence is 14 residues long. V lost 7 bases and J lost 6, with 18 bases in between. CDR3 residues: CASKAGQQVSEAFF. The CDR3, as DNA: TGCGCCAGCAAGGCCGGACAGCAGGTTTCTGAAGCTTTCTTT.

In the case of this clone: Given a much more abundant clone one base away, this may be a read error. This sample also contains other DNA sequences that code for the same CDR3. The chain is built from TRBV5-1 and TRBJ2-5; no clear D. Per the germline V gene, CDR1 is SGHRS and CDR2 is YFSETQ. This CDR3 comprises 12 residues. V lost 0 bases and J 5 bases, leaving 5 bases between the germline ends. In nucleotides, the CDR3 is TGCGCCAGCAGCTTGGCCGAGGAGACCCAGTACTTC. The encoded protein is CASSLAEETQYF.

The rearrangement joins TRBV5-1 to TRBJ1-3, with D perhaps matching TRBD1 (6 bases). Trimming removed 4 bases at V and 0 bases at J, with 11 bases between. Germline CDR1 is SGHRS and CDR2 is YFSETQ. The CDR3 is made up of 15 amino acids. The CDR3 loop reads CASSLDSRSGNTIYF. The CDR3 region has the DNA TGCGCCAGCAGCCTGGACAGCCGCTCTGGAAACACCATATATTTT.

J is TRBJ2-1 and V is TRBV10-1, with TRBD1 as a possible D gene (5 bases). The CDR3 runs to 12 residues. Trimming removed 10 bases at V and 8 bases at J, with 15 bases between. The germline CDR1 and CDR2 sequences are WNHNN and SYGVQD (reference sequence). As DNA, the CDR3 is TGCGCCACCTATTTGTGGGGCGATGAGCAGTTCTTC. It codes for CATYLWGDEQFF.

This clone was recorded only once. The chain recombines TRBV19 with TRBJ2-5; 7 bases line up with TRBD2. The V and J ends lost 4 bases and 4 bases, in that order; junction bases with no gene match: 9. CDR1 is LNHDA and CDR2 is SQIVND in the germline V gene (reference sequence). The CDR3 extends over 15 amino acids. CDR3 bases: TGTGCCAGTAGTACAAAGACTAGCCTGCCAGAGACCCAGTACTTC. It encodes CASSTKTSLPETQYF.

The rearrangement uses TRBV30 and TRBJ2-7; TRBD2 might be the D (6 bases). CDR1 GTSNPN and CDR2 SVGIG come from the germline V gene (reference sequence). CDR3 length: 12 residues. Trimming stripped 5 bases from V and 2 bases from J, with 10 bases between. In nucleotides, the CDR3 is TGTGCCTGGGCCGGACTAACCTACGAGCAGTACTTC. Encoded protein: CAWAGLTYEQYF.

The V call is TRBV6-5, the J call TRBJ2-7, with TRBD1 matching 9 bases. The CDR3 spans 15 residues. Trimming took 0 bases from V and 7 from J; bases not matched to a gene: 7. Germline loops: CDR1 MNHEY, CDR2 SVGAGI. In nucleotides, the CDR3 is TGTGCCAGCAGTTACTCGGGGACAGGGACAGGTGAGCAGTACTTC. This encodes CASSYSGTGTGEQYF.

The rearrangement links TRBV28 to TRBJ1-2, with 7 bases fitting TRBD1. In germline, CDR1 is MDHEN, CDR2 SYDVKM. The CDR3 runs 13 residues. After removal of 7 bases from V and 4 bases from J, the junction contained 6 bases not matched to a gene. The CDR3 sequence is CASTGGQFYGYTF. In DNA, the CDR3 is TGTGCCAGCACCGGGGGACAGTTCTATGGCTACACCTTC.

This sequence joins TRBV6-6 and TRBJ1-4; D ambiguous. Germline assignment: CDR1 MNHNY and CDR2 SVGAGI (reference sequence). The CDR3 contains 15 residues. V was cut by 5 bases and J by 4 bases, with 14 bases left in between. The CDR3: CASSPLATLNEKLFF. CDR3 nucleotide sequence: TGTGCCAGCAGTCCTTTGGCGACGCTTAATGAAAAACTGTTTTTT.

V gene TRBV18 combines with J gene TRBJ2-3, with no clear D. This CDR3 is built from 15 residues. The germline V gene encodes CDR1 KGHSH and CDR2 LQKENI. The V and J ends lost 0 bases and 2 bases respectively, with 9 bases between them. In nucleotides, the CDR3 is TGTGCCAGCTCACCACCCGTCTCCCCCACAGATACGCAGTATTTT. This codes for CASSPPVSPTDTQYF.

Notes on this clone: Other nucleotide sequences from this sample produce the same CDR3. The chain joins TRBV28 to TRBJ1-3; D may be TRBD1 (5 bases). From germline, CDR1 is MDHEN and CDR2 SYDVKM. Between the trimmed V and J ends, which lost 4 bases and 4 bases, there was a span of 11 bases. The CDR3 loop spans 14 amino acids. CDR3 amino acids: CASSSPGSGNTIYF. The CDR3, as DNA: TGTGCCAGCAGTTCACCAGGGTCGGGAAACACCATATATTTT.

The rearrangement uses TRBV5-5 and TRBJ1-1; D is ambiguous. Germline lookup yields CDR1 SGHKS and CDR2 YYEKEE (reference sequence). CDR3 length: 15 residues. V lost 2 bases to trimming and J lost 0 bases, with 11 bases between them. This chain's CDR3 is CASSFHVTVNTEAFF. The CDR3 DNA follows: TGTGCCAGCAGCTTCCATGTGACGGTGAACACTGAAGCTTTCTTT.

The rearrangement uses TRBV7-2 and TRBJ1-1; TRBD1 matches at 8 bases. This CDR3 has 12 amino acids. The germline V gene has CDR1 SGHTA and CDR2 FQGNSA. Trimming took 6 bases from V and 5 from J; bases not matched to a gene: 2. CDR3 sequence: CASSDRGTEAFF. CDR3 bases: TGTGCCAGCAGTGACAGGGGAACTGAAGCTTTCTTT.

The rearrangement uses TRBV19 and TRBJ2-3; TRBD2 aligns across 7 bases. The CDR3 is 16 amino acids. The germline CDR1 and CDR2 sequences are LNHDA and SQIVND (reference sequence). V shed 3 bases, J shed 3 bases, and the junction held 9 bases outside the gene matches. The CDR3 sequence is CASSIFGQGGTDTQYF. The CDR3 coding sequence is TGTGCCAGTAGTATCTTCGGCCAGGGAGGGACAGATACGCAGTATTTT.

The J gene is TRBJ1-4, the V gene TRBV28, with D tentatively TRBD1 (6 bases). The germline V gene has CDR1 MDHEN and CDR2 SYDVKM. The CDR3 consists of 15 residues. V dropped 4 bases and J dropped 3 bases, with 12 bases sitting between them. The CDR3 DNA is TGTGCCAGCAGTTCCTGGACAGTGCCTAATGAAAAACTGTTTTTT. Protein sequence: CASSSWTVPNEKLFF.

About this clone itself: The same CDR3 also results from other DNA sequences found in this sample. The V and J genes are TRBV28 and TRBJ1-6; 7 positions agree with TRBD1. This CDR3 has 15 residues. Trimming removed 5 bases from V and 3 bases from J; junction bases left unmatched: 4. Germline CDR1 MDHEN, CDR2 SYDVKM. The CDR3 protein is CASSTRQGYNSPLHF. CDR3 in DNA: TGTGCCAGCAGTACGCGACAGGGCTATAATTCACCCCTCCACTTT.

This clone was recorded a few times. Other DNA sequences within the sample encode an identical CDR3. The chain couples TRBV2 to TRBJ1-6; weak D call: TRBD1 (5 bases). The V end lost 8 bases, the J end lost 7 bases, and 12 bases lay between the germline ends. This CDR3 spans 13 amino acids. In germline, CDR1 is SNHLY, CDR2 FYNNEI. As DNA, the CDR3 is TGTGCCAGCGCCCGGGACGGGAATTCACCCCTCCACTTT. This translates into CASARDGNSPLHF.

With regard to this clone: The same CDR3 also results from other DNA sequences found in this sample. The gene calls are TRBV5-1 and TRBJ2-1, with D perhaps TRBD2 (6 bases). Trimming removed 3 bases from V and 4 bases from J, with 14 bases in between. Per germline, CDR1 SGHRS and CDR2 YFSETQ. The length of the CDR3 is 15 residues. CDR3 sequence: CASSSAGSSYNEQFF. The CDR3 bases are TGCGCCAGCAGCTCTGCCGGGAGTTCGTACAATGAGCAGTTCTTC.

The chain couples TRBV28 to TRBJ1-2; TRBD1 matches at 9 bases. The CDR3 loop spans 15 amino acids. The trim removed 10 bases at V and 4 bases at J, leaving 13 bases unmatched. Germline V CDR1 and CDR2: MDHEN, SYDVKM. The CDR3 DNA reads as TGTGCCACCAATCCAAGCGGACAGGGGACCTATGGCTACACCTTC. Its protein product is CATNPSGQGTYGYTF.

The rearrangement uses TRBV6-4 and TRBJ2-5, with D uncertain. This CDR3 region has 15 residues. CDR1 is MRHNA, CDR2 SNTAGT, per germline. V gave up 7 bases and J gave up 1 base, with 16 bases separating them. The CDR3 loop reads CASNRCGGVQETQYF. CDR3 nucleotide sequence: TGTGCCAGCAACAGATGCGGCGGCGTCCAAGAGACCCAGTACTTC.

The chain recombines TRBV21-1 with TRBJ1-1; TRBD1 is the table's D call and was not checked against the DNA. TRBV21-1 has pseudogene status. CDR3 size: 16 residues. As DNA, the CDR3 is TGTGCCAGCTACCTCGCGAGGAGACAGACGAACACTGAAGCTTTCTTT. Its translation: CASYLARRQTNTEAFF.

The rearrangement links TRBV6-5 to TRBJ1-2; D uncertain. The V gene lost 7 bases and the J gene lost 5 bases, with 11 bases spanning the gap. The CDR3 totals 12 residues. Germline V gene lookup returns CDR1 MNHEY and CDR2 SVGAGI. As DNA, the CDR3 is TGTGCCAGCACCCTTGGGTTGTATGGCTACACCTTC. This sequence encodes CASTLGLYGYTF.